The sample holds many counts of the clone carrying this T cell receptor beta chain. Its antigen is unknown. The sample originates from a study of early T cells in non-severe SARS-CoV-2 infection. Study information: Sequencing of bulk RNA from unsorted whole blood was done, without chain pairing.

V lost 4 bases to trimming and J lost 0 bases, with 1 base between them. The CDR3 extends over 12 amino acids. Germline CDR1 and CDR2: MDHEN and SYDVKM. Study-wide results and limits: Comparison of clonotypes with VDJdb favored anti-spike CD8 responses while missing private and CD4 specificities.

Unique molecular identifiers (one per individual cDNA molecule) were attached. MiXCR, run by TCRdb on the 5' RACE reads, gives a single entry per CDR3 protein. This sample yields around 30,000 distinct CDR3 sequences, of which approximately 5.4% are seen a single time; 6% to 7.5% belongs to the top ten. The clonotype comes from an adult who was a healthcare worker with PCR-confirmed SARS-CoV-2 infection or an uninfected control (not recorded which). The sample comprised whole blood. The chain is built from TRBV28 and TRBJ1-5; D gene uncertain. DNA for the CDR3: TGTGCCAGCAGTTATAGCAATCAGCCCCAGCATTTT. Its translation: CASSYSNQPQHF.